The subject of this entry is one TCR beta chain. Clinical history reported by participants formed the basis on which cohorts were assigned. This sample is drawn from a study of blood T cell repertoires in COVID-19. V gave up 0 bases and J gave up 0 bases, with 10 bases separating them. CDR3 size: 17 residues. The germline V gene encodes CDR1 SGHRS and CDR2 YFSETQ. Methods used by the authors: Nucleated cell number was recorded as an estimate derived from reference gene primer amplification. TCRdb keeps only in-frame clones here, not all; method: immunoSEQ multiplex PCR. V and J calls and clone size follow that table, whereas D and trimming were derived from the DNA. In the table there are a few hundred thousand clones, around 88% of which are singletons.

This chain links TRBV5-1 with TRBJ1-6; D remains ambiguous. The TCR was taken from a woman aged 40 to 50 with acute COVID-19. Sequenced input: PBMCs or T cells enriched from blood (not recorded which). The CDR3 sequence: CASSLDSYSSYNSPLHF. CDR3 nucleotide sequence: TGCGCCAGCAGCTTGGACAGCTATAGCTCCTATAATTCACCCCTCCACTTT.